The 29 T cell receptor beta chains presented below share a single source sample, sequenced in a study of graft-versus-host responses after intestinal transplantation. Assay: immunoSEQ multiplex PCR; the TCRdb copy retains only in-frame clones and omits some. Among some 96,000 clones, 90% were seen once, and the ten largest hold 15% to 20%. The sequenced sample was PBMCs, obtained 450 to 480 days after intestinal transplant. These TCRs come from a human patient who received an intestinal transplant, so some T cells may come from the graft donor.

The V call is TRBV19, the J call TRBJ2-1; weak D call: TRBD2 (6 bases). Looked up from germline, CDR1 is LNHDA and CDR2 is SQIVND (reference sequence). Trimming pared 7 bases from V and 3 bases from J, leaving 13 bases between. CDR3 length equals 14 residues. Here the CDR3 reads CASTKGGSYNEQFF. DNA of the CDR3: TGTGCCAGTACCAAAGGAGGGAGCTACAATGAGCAGTTCTTC.

CDR3 coding DNA: TGTGCCAGCAGCTTAGCCCGGCGGGTACAAAACACCATATATTTT. It is translated as CASSLARRVQNTIYF. V gene TRBV11-2 combines with J gene TRBJ1-3; D gene unclear. V lost 1 base and J lost 6, with 13 bases in between. Germline CDR1 and CDR2: SGHAT and FQNNGV. The CDR3 is made up of 15 amino acids.

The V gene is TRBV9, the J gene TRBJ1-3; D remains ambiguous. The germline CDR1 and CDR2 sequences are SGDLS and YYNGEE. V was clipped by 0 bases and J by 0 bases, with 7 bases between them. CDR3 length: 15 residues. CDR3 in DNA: TGTGCCAGCAGCGTAGAGGCTCTCTCTGGAAACACCATATATTTT. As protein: CASSVEALSGNTIYF.

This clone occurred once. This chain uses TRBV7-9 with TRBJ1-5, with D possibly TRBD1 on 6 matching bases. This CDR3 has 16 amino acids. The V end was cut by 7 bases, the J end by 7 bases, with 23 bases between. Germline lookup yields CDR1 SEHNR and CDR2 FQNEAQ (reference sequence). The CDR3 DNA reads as TGTGCCAGCACCACCGGGGGTCGGGACACCCCCCAGCCCCAGCATTTT. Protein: CASTTGGRDTPQPQHF.

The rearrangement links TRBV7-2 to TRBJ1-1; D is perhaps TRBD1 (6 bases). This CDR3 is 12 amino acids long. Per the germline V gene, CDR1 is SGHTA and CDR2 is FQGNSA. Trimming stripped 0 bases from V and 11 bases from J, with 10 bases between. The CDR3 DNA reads TGTGCCAGCAGCTTAGCACCAGGGGTGGCTTTCTTT. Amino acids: CASSLAPGVAFF.

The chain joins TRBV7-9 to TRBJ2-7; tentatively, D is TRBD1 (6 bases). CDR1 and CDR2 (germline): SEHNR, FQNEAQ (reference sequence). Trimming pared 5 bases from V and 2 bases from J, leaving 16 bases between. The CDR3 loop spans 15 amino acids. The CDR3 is CASSPPSGTTYEQYF. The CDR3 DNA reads TGTGCCAGCAGCCCGCCCTCCGGGACAACCTACGAGCAGTACTTC.

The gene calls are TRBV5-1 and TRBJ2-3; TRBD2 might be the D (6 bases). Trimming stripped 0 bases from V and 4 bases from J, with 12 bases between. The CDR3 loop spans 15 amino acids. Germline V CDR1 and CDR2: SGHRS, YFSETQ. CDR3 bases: TGCGCCAGCAGCTTGGTGTGGGGGAGGCCAGATACGCAGTATTTT. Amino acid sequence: CASSLVWGRPDTQYF.

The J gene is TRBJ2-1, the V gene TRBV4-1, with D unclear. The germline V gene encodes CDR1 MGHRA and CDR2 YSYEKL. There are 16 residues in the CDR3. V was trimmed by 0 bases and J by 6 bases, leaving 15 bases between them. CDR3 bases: TGCGCCAGCAGCCAAGATCCTCCCCGGCCCGCCAATGAGCAGTTCTTC. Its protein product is CASSQDPPRPANEQFF.

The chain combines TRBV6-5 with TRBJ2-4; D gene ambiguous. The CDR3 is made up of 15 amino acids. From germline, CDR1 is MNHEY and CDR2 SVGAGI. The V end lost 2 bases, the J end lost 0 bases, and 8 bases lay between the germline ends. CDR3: CASSYAPLAKNIQYF. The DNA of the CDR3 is TGTGCCAGCAGTTACGCCCCCCTAGCCAAAAACATTCAGTACTTC.

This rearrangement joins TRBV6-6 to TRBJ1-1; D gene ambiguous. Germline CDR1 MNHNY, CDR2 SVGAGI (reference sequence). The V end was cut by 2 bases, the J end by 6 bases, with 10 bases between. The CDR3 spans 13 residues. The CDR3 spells CASSYLLRAEAFF. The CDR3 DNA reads TGTGCCAGCAGTTACCTCCTTCGGGCTGAAGCTTTCTTT.

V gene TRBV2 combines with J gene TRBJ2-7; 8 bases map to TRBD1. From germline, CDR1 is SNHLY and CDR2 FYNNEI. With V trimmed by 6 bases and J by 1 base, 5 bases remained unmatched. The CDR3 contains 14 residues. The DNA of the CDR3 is TGTGCCAGCAGGGACAGGGCGGGGTCCTACGAGCAGTACTTC. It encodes CASRDRAGSYEQYF.

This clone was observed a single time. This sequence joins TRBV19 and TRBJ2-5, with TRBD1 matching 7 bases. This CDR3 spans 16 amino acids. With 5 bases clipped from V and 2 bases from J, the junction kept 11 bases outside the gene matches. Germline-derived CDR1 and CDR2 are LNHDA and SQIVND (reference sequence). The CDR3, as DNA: TGTGCCAGTAGTTTTTTATCGTTGACAGGGCAAGAGACCCAGTACTTC. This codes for CASSFLSLTGQETQYF.

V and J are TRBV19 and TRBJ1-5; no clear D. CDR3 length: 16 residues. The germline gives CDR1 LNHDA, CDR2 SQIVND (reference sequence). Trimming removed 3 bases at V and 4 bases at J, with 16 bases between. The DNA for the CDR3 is TGTGCCAGTAGTATGGAAGTACAACGGGGTAATCAGCCCCAGCATTTT. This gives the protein CASSMEVQRGNQPQHF.

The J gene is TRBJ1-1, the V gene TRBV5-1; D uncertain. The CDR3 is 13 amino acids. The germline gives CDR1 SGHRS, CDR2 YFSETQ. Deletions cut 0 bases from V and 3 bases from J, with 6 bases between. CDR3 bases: TGCGCCAGCAGCTTGGACAGAGACACTGAAGCTTTCTTT. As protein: CASSLDRDTEAFF.

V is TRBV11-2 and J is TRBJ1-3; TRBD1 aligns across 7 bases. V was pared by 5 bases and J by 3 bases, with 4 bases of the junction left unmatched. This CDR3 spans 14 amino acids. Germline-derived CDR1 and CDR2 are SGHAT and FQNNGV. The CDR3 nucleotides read TGTGCCAGCAGCCCAGGGGGGCGTGGAAACACCATATATTTT. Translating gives CASSPGGRGNTIYF.

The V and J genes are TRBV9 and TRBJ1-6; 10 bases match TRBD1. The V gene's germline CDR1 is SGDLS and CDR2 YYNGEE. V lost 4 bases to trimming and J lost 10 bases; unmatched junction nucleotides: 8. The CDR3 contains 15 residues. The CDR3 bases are TGTGCCAGCAGCCCCCAGGGACAGGGGAACTCACCCCTCCACTTT. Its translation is CASSPQGQGNSPLHF.

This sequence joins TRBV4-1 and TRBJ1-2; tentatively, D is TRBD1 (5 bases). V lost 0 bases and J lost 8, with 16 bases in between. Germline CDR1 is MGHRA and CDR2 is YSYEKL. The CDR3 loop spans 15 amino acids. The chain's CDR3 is CASSQDGGTSRGYTF. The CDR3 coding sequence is TGCGCCAGCAGCCAAGATGGTGGGACCTCTCGCGGCTACACCTTC.

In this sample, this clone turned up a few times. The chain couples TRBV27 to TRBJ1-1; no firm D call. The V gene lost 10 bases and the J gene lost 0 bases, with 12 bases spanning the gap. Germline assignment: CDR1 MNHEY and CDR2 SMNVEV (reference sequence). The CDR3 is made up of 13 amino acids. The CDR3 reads CATVDGMNTEAFF. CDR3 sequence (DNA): TGTGCCACCGTTGACGGGATGAACACTGAAGCTTTCTTT.

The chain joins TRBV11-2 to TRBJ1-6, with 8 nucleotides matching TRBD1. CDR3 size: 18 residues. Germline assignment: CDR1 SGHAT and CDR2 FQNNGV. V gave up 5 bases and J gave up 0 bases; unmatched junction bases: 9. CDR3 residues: CASSTETDRASYNSPLHF. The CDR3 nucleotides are TGTGCCAGCAGCACAGAAACGGACAGGGCCTCCTATAATTCACCCCTCCACTTT.

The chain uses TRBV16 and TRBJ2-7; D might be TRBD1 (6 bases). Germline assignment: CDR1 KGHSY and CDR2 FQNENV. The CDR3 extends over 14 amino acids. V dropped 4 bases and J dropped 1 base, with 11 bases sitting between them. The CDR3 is CASSPQGLSYEQYF. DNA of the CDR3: TGTGCCAGCAGCCCCCAGGGGCTATCCTACGAGCAGTACTTC.

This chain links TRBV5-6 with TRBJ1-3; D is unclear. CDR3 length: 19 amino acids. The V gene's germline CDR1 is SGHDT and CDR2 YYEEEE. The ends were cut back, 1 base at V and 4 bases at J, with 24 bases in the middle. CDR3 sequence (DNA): TGTGCCAGCAGCTTGACGCGTGGCGGTGCGGCAGCCCAGGGAAACACCATATATTTT. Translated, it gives CASSLTRGGAAAQGNTIYF. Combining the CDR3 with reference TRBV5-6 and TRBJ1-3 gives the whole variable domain DAGVTQSPTHLIKTRGQQVTLRCSPKSGHDTVSWYQQALGQGPQFIFQYYEEEERQRGNFPDRFSGHQFPNYSSELNVNALLLGDSALYLCASSLTRGGAAAQGNTIYFGEGSWLTVV.

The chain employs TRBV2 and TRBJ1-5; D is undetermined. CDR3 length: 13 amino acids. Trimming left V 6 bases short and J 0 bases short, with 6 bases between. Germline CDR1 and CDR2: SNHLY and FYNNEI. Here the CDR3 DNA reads TGTGCCAGCAGGGTAGATAGCAATCAGCCCCAGCATTTT. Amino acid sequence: CASRVDSNQPQHF.

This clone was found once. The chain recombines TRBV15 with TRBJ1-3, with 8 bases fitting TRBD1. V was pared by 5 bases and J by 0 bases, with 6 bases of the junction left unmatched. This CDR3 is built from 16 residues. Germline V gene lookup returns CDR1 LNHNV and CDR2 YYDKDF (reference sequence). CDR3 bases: TGTGCCACCAGCGGAAAGACAGGGGACTCTGGAAACACCATATATTTT. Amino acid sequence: CATSGKTGDSGNTIYF.

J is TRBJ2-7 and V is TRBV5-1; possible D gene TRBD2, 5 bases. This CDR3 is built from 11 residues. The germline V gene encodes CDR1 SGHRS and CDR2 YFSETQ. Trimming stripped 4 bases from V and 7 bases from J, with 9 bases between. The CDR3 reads CASSLRDEQYF. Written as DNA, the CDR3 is TGCGCCAGCAGCCTACGGGATGAGCAGTACTTC.

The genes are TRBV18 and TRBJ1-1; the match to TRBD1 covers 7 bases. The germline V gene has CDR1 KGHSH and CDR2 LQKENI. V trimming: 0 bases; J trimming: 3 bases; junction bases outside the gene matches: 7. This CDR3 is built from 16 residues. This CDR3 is CASSPPRQGWDTEAFF. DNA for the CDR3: TGTGCCAGCTCACCACCCAGACAGGGTTGGGACACTGAAGCTTTCTTT.

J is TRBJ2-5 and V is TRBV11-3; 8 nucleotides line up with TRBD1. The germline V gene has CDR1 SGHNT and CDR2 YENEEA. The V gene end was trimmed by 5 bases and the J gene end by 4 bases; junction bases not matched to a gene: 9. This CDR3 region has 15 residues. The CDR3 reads CASSAVRGPLETQYF. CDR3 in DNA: TGTGCCAGCAGCGCAGTCAGGGGGCCCCTAGAGACCCAGTACTTC.

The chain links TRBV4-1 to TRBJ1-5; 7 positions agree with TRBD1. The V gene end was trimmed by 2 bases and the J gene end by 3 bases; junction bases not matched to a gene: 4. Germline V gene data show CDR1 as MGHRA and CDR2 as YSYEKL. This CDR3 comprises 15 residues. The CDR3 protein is CASSQQGQYNQPQHF. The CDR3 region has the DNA TGCGCCAGCAGCCAACAGGGACAGTACAATCAGCCCCAGCATTTT.

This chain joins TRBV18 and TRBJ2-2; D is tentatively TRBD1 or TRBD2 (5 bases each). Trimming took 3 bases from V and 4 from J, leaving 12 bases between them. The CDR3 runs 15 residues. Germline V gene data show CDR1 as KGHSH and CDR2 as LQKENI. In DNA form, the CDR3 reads TGTGCCAGCTCACCTGAGGGGTTGGGCACCGGGGAGCTGTTTTTT. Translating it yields CASSPEGLGTGELFF.

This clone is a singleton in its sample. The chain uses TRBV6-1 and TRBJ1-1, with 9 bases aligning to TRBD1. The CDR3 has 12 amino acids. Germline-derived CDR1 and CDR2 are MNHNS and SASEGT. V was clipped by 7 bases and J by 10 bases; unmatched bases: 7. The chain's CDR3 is CASNGQGRRAFF. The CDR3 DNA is TGTGCCAGCAACGGACAGGGGAGACGAGCTTTCTTT.